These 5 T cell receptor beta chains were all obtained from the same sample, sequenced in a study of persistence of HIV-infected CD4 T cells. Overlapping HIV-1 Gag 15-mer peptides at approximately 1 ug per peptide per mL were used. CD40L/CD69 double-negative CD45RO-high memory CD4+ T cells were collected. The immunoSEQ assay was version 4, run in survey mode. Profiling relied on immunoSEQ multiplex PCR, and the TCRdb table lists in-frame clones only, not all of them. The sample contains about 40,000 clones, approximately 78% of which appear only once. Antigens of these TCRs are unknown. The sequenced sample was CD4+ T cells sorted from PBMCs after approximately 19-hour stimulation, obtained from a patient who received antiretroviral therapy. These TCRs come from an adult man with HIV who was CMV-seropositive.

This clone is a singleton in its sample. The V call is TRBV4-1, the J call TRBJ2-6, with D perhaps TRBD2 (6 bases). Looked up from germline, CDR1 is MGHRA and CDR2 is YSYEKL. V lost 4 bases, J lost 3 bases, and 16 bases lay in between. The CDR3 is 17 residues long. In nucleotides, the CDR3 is TGCGCCAGCAGCCCCTCGGGCGGGGCGCTTGGGGCCAACGTCCTGACTTTC. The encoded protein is CASSPSGGALGANVLTF.

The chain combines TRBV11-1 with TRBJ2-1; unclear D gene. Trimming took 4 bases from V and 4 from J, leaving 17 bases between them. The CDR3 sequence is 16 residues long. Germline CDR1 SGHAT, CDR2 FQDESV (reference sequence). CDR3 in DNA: TGTGCCAGCAGCTCCGGCACCTCACTACAATACAATGAGCAGTTCTTC. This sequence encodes CASSSGTSLQYNEQFF.

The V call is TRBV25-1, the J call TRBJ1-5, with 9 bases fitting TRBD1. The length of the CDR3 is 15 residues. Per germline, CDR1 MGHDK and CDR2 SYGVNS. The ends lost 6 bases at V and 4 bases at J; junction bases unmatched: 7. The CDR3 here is CASSPGQGVNQPQHF. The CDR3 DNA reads TGTGCCAGCAGCCCGGGACAGGGTGTAAATCAGCCCCAGCATTTT.

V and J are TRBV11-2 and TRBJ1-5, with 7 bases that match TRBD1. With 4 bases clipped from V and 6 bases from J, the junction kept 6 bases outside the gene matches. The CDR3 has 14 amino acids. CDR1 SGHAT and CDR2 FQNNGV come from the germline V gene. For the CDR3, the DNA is TGTGCCAGCAGCTCAACAGGGGCGGCTCAGCCCCAGCATTTT. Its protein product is CASSSTGAAQPQHF.

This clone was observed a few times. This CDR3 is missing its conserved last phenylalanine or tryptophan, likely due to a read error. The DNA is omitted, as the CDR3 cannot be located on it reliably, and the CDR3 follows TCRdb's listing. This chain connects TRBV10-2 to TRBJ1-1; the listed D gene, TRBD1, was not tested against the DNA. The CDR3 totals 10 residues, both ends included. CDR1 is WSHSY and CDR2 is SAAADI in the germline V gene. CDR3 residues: CASRRNRGRC.